This record covers a single TCR beta chain. These data come from a study of blood T cell repertoires in COVID-19. This CDR3 has 15 residues. The ends lost 0 bases at V and 7 bases at J; junction bases unmatched: 5. Germline-derived CDR1 and CDR2 are SGDLS and YYNGEE. Using immunoSEQ multiplex PCR, the repertoire was profiled, and TCRdb retains in-frame clones only, with some absent. The profile shows over 80,000 clones, 80% of them singletons. This sequence was found in a woman between 65 and 79 years old with acute or convalescent COVID-19. The specimen sequenced was peripheral blood. The chain couples TRBV9 to TRBJ2-1; TRBD1 matches at 9 bases. The CDR3 loop is CASSVGGQGINEQFF. The CDR3 bases are TGTGCCAGCAGCGTAGGTGGACAGGGGATAAATGAGCAGTTCTTC.